The rows below give T cell receptor beta chains drawn from one sample of a study of T cell repertoires in cytomegalovirus infection. TCRdb reanalysed the reads using MiXCR and keeps one entry per CDR3 protein. Among 300,000 or so distinct CDR3 sequences listed, 9.6% were seen once. Source material: PBMCs. These receptors were collected from a human donor in good health (CMV status not recorded). Some clones in this sample may be carry-over from other donors' samples. Both conserved end residues are part of each CDR3. D genes are given only for firm matches. Size tells how often a clone was seen (once, few, many) or the class of an expanded clone, and some rows leave it out.

J: TRBJ2-2
D: TRBD2
V: TRBV19
size: .
CDR3: CASRTSGGTGELFF
DNA: TGTGCCAGTCGCACTAGCGGGGGAACCGGGGAGCTGTTTTTT

J: TRBJ2-3
D: .
V: TRBV7-6
size: many
CDR3: CASSFPGFDTQYF
DNA: TGTGCCAGCAGCTTTCCAGGGTTCGATACGCAGTATTTT

J: TRBJ2-5
D: .
V: TRBV29-1
size: few
CDR3: CSVDREETQYF
DNA: TGCAGCGTTGACAGGGAAGAGACCCAGTACTTC

J: TRBJ1-5
D: .
V: TRBV19
size: many
CDR3: CASSTGPVQPQHF
DNA: TGTGCCAGTTCTACAGGGCCTGTTCAGCCCCAGCATTTT

J: TRBJ2-5
D: .
V: TRBV25-1
size: many
CDR3: CASSPQTDRAQETQYF
DNA: TGTGCCAGCAGTCCCCAGACCGACAGAGCCCAAGAGACCCAGTACTTC

J: TRBJ2-1
D: .
V: TRBV7-3
size: .
CDR3: CASSLTYLNEQFF
DNA: TGTGCCAGCAGCTTAACTTACCTCAATGAGCAGTTCTTC

J: TRBJ2-5
D: TRBD1
V: TRBV25-1
size: many
CDR3: CASSEAPGQGPGETQYF
DNA: TGTGCCAGCAGCGAAGCCCCGGGACAGGGTCCCGGGGAGACCCAGTACTTC

J: TRBJ2-1
D: TRBD2
V: TRBV20-1
size: few
CDR3: CSARDRETSGNYNEQFF
DNA: TGCAGTGCTAGAGATCGTGAGACTAGCGGTAACTACAATGAGCAGTTCTTC

J: TRBJ1-2
D: .
V: TRBV20-1
size: many
CDR3: CSARDPQVGERSYTF
DNA: TGCAGTGCTAGAGATCCCCAAGTGGGGGAGCGAAGCTACACCTTC

J: TRBJ1-5
D: .
V: TRBV10-1
size: many
CDR3: CASSDKSSNQPQHF
DNA: TGCGCCAGCAGTGATAAAAGTAGCAATCAGCCCCAGCATTTT

J: TRBJ2-7
D: .
V: TRBV6-8
size: many
CDR3: CASCGTRTYEQYF
DNA: TGTGCCAGCTGTGGGACCCGGACCTACGAGCAGTACTTC

J: TRBJ1-1
D: .
V: TRBV7-2
size: many
CDR3: CASSLALGGNTEAFF
DNA: TGTGCCAGCAGCTTAGCTTTGGGAGGGAACACTGAAGCTTTCTTT

J: TRBJ1-5
D: .
V: TRBV10-3
size: many
CDR3: CAISEFRVSNQPQHF
DNA: TGTGCCATCAGTGAATTCAGGGTTAGCAATCAGCCCCAGCATTTT

J: TRBJ2-7
D: .
V: TRBV6-2/TRBV6-3
size: .
CDR3: CASRGDRHRAEQYF
DNA: TGTGCCAGCAGGGGGGACCGACATAGGGCCGAGCAGTACTTC

J: TRBJ2-7
D: TRBD1
V: TRBV6-6
size: many
CDR3: CASIDPGTGEQYF
DNA: TGTGCCAGCATCGACCCCGGGACAGGGGAGCAGTACTTC

J: TRBJ2-1
D: TRBD2
V: TRBV20-1
size: few
CDR3: CSATRLAGGQYNEQFF
DNA: TGCAGTGCTACCCGACTAGCGGGGGGGCAATACAATGAGCAGTTCTTC

J: TRBJ1-5
D: TRBD1
V: TRBV7-9
size: many
CDR3: CASSSGTGDYQPQHF
DNA: TGTGCCAGCAGCTCGGGGACAGGGGATTATCAGCCCCAGCATTTT

J: TRBJ2-5
D: TRBD1
V: TRBV12-3/TRBV12-4
size: many
CDR3: CASVRGRIETQYF
DNA: TGTGCCAGCGTCAGGGGGCGCATTGAGACCCAGTACTTC

J: TRBJ2-1
D: .
V: TRBV20-1
size: many
CDR3: CSARDPGRARRNEQFF
DNA: TGCAGTGCTAGAGATCCCGGGCGGGCGCGTCGCAATGAGCAGTTCTTC

J: TRBJ1-1
D: .
V: TRBV6-1
size: few
CDR3: CASSLPYLRAGAFF
DNA: TGTGCCAGCAGCTTACCGTATTTACGGGCCGGGGCTTTCTTT

J: TRBJ1-1
D: .
V: TRBV18
size: many
CDR3: CASSPGLMMNTEAFF
DNA: TGTGCCAGCTCACCGGGACTAATGATGAACACTGAAGCTTTCTTT

J: TRBJ2-1
D: .
V: TRBV15
size: many
CDR3: CATSRDWSEQFF
DNA: TGTGCCACCAGCAGAGATTGGTCCGAGCAGTTCTTC

J: TRBJ2-7
D: TRBD2
V: TRBV14
size: many
CDR3: CASSQFLRGDEQYF
DNA: TGTGCCAGCAGCCAATTTTTGCGGGGGGACGAGCAGTACTTC

J: TRBJ2-1
D: .
V: TRBV7-2
size: many
CDR3: CASSPRGGSNNEQFF
DNA: TGTGCCAGCAGCCCCCGTGGGGGATCGAACAATGAGCAGTTCTTC

J: TRBJ1-1
D: .
V: TRBV6-2/TRBV6-3
size: many
CDR3: CASRGSGSNTEAFF
DNA: TGTGCCAGCAGGGGGTCTGGGTCGAACACTGAAGCTTTCTTT

J: TRBJ2-1
D: TRBD2
V: TRBV6-6
size: .
CDR3: CASSYWRGDPRFF
DNA: TGTGCCAGCAGTTACTGGCGGGGGGACCCCCGGTTCTTC

J: TRBJ2-1
D: .
V: TRBV7-3
size: many
CDR3: CASSLLGPSSYNEQFF
DNA: TGTGCCAGCAGCCTACTCGGTCCGAGCTCCTACAATGAGCAGTTCTTC

J: TRBJ2-5
D: .
V: TRBV20-1
size: few
CDR3: CSAQRTAGRQETQYF
DNA: TGCAGTGCCCAAAGGACGGCAGGGAGGCAAGAGACCCAGTACTTC

J: TRBJ1-3
D: .
V: TRBV6-6
size: many
CDR3: CASSPGRYSGNTIYF
DNA: TGTGCCAGCAGTCCTGGACGGTACTCTGGAAACACCATATATTTT